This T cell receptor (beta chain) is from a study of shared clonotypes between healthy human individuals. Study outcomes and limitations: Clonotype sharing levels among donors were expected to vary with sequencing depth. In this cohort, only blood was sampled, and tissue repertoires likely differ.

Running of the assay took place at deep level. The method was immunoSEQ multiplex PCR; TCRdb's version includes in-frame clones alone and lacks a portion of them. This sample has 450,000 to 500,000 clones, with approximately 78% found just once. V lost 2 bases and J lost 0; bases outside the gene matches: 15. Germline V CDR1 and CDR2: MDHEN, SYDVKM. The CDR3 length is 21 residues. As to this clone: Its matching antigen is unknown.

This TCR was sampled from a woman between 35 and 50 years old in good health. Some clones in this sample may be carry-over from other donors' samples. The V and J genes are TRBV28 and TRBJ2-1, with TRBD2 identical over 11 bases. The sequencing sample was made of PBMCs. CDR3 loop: CASSLRAMGGTSGSSYNEQFF. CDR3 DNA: TGTGCCAGCAGTTTACGGGCTATGGGCGGGACTAGCGGCTCCTCCTACAATGAGCAGTTCTTC.